One sample yielded the 20 T cell receptor beta chains listed below, sequenced in a study of blood T cells in healthy people across ages. The use of a sample-barcoded 5' primer and a J-beta primer mix characterized a second PCR of roughly 6 to 11 cycles. TCRdb recomputed calls from the 5' RACE reads with MiXCR, one row per CDR3 protein. The sample holds approximately 1,000,000 distinct CDR3 sequences; 35% to 40% are singletons and the top ten take around 13%. The sample taken for sequencing was blood. The source is a man younger than 35 in good health.

Only a few counts were recorded for this clonotype. The V call is TRBV20-1, the J call TRBJ1-2; 7 bases match TRBD1. The CDR3 runs 14 residues. Germline CDR1 DFQATT, CDR2 SNEGSKA (reference sequence). The V segment lost 3 bases and the J segment 0 bases; nucleotides outside the gene matches: 4. The CDR3 reads CSARGTASNYGYTF. CDR3 sequence (DNA): TGCAGTGCTAGGGGGACAGCTTCTAACTATGGCTACACCTTC.

The V gene is TRBV9, the J gene TRBJ1-1; D uncertain. The CDR3 length is 12 residues. V was pared by 2 bases and J by 10 bases, with 12 bases between. Looked up from germline, CDR1 is SGDLS and CDR2 is YYNGEE. The CDR3 coding sequence is TGTGCCAGCAGCGTTTTATCCGAGGGAGCTTTCTTT. Protein product: CASSVLSEGAFF.

The sample holds a few counts of this clonotype. This chain connects TRBV7-3 to TRBJ2-5; D not certain. The CDR3 runs 13 residues. Germline CDR1 reads SGHTA; CDR2 reads FQGTGA. V was trimmed by 5 bases and J by 11 bases, leaving 18 bases between them. The DNA of the CDR3 is TGTGCCAGCAGCAGGGATGTGCGGAATGAGCAGTACTTC. Protein product: CASSRDVRNEQYF.

The CDR3 DNA reads as TGCGCCAGCAGCCAAGTTGACCTGATAGCTTCCGGGGAGCTGTTTTTT. Amino acids: CASSQVDLIASGELFF. The chain employs TRBV4-1 and TRBJ2-2; the D is unclear. V was clipped by 1 base and J by 6 bases, with 15 bases between them. Per the germline V gene, CDR1 is MGHRA and CDR2 is YSYEKL. The CDR3 extends over 16 amino acids.

The genes are TRBV7-2 and TRBJ1-1, with 7 bases aligning to TRBD1. The V and J ends lost 6 bases and 1 base, in that order; junction bases with no gene match: 8. This CDR3 is built from 15 residues. Germline V gives CDR1 SGHTA, CDR2 FQGNSA. The CDR3 coding sequence is TGTGCCAGCAGGATTACGACAGGGAGGAACACTGAAGCTTTCTTT. Translated, it gives CASRITTGRNTEAFF. Full variable domain (remainder filled in from reference TRBV7-2 and TRBJ1-1): GAGVSQSPSNKVTEKGKDVELRCDPISGHTALYWYRQSLGQGLEFLIYFQGNSAPDKSGLPSDRFSAERTGGSVSTLTIQRTQQEDSAVYLCASRITTGRNTEAFFGQGTRLTVV.

This chain connects TRBV19 to TRBJ2-2; TRBD1 might be the D (5 bases). Germline V lookup: CDR1 LNHDA, CDR2 SQIVND (reference sequence). V was pared by 3 bases and J by 3 bases, with 11 bases between. The CDR3 covers 15 residues. In nucleotides, the CDR3 is TGTGCCAGTAGTATCGGCAGGGCTTACACCGGGGAGCTGTTTTTT. Translating it yields CASSIGRAYTGELFF.

This clonotype was seen a handful of times. The chain is built from TRBV20-1 and TRBJ2-1; 8 positions agree with TRBD2. The V gene's germline CDR1 is DFQATT and CDR2 SNEGSKA (reference sequence). CDR3 length equals 15 residues. The junction had 12 bases not matched to a gene; V was cut back by 4 bases and J by 7 bases. The CDR3: CSATSGGGTQNEQFF. In DNA, the CDR3 is TGCAGTGCTACCTCGGGGGGGGGTACCCAAAATGAGCAGTTCTTC.

V gene TRBV5-1 combines with J gene TRBJ1-2; 9 positions match TRBD1. This CDR3 has 15 residues. The V gene's germline CDR1 is SGHRS and CDR2 YFSETQ. J lost 1 base, V lost 4 bases, and 5 bases had no gene match. The CDR3, as DNA: TGCGCCAGCAGCGTGGGACAGGGATATAACTATGGCTACACCTTC. It yields the protein CASSVGQGYNYGYTF.

The rearrangement links TRBV21-1 to TRBJ1-1. TRBV21-1 is a listed pseudogene. The CDR3 totals 15 residues. CDR3: CASSKLPETDTEAFF. The CDR3 DNA is TGTGCCAGCAGCAAACTGCCGGAAACCGACACTGAAGCTTTCTTT.

The V call is TRBV4-1, the J call TRBJ1-2, with 12 nucleotides matching TRBD1. V trimming: 5 bases; J trimming: 4 bases; junction bases outside the gene matches: 14. The CDR3 consists of 18 residues. Per the germline V gene, CDR1 is MGHRA and CDR2 is YSYEKL. The CDR3 region has the DNA TGCGCCAGCAGCTCTTACATTCGGGACAGGGGGCAAGTCTATGGCTACACCTTC. Translation: CASSSYIRDRGQVYGYTF.

This clonotype came up many times. The chain has TRBV29-1 and TRBJ2-3, with D possibly TRBD2 on 5 matching bases. The V end lost 1 base, the J end lost 4 bases, and 21 bases lay between the germline ends. The germline CDR1 and CDR2 sequences are SQVTM and ANQGSEA. The CDR3 has 17 amino acids. The CDR3 sequence is CSVEGTDLRGIPDTQYF. The CDR3 region has the DNA TGCAGCGTTGAAGGTACCGACCTTCGAGGGATCCCAGATACGCAGTATTTT.

This clonotype was detected ten times or more. The rearrangement uses TRBV6-4 and TRBJ2-1; possible D gene TRBD2, 7 bases. Germline V gene lookup returns CDR1 MRHNA and CDR2 SNTAGT. V was cut by 3 bases and J by 2 bases, with 11 bases left in between. The CDR3 is 15 amino acids. This CDR3 reads CASSEGGGTYNEQFF. CDR3 bases: TGTGCCAGCAGTGAAGGGGGAGGGACCTACAATGAGCAGTTCTTC.

The table lists this clonotype with a few counts. The rearrangement uses TRBV7-2 and TRBJ1-4, with D perhaps matching TRBD1 (5 bases). Germline CDR1 reads SGHTA; CDR2 reads FQGNSA. The CDR3 is made up of 13 amino acids. Trimming pared 7 bases from V and 6 bases from J, leaving 12 bases between. As DNA, the CDR3 is TGTGCCAGCACACCGAGACAGTATGAAAAACTGTTTTTT. Translating gives CASTPRQYEKLFF. Based on the CDR3 plus reference TRBV7-2 and TRBJ1-4, the full variable domain is GAGVSQSPSNKVTEKGKDVELRCDPISGHTALYWYRQSLGQGLEFLIYFQGNSAPDKSGLPSDRFSAERTGGSVSTLTIQRTQQEDSAVYLCASTPRQYEKLFFGSGTQLSVL.

V and J are TRBV4-3 and TRBJ2-3; TRBD1 aligns across 9 bases. V trimming: 0 bases; J trimming: 4 bases; junction bases outside the gene matches: 8. Germline CDR1 and CDR2: LGHNA and YSLEER. The CDR3 consists of 17 residues. CDR3 sequence (DNA): TGCGCCAGCAGCCAAGATCTAATCGGACAGGGGTCAGATACGCAGTATTTT. Protein sequence: CASSQDLIGQGSDTQYF.

This clonotype was detected only a few times. J is TRBJ1-2 and V is TRBV6-6, with 10 bases matching TRBD1. The V gene end was trimmed by 2 bases and the J gene end by 4 bases; junction bases not matched to a gene: 4. CDR3 length: 15 amino acids. The germline V gene encodes CDR1 MNHNY and CDR2 SVGAGI (reference sequence). The CDR3 nucleotides read TGTGCCAGCAGTTACCCGGGACAGGGGATCTATGGCTACACCTTC. Residues: CASSYPGQGIYGYTF.

The chain couples TRBV12-3 or TRBV12-4 to TRBJ1-1; D is undetermined. The V end was cut by 6 bases, the J end by 4 bases, with 15 bases between. The CDR3 spans 14 residues. The CDR3 sequence is CASRPSGRFTEAFF. The CDR3 DNA reads as TGTGCCAGCAGACCCTCGGGTAGATTCACTGAAGCTTTCTTT.

Many counts were recorded for this clonotype. The CDR3 loop is CASSSSIDQPQHF. For the CDR3, the DNA is TGTGCCAGCAGCTCGTCTATCGATCAGCCCCAGCATTTT. The chain has TRBV7-2 and TRBJ1-5; D gene ambiguous. CDR1 is SGHTA and CDR2 is FQGNSA in the germline V gene. The CDR3 contains 13 residues. Deletions cut 4 bases from V and 5 bases from J, with 9 bases between.

The V gene is TRBV9, the J gene TRBJ2-1, with 8 bases lining up with TRBD2. Per germline, CDR1 SGDLS and CDR2 YYNGEE. Unmatched junction bases numbered 9, after V lost 2 bases and J lost 5 bases. The CDR3 has 16 residues. CDR3 sequence: CASSVTPSGGNNEQFF. DNA of the CDR3: TGTGCCAGCAGCGTTACCCCCAGCGGGGGAAACAATGAGCAGTTCTTC.

The V and J genes are TRBV21-1 and TRBJ2-6; the table's D gene call, TRBD1, was not cross checked with the DNA. TRBV21-1 is a known pseudogene. This CDR3 is 18 amino acids long. The CDR3 DNA is TGTGCCAGCAGCAAAGAGGACAGACAATACTCTGGGGCCAACGTCCTGACTTTC. This sequence encodes CASSKEDRQYSGANVLTF.

V is TRBV5-1 and J is TRBJ2-7; 8 positions agree with TRBD2. With 4 bases clipped from V and 0 bases from J, the junction kept 9 bases outside the gene matches. The CDR3 runs 16 residues. The germline V gene encodes CDR1 SGHRS and CDR2 YFSETQ. The CDR3 nucleotides read TGCGCCAGCAGCCCACAAAGCGGGGGAAACTCCTACGAGCAGTACTTC. Translated, it gives CASSPQSGGNSYEQYF.